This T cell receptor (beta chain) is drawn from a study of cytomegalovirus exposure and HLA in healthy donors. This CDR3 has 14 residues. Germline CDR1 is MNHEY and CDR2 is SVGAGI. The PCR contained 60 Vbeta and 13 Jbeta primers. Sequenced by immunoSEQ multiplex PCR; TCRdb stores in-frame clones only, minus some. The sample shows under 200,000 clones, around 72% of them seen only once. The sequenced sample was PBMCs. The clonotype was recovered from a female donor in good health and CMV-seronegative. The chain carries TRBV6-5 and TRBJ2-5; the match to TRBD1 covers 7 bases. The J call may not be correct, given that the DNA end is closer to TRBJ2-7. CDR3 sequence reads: CASSYGQGAYEQYF. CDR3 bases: TGTGCCAGCAGTTACGGGCAGGGGGCCTACGAGCAGTACTTC.